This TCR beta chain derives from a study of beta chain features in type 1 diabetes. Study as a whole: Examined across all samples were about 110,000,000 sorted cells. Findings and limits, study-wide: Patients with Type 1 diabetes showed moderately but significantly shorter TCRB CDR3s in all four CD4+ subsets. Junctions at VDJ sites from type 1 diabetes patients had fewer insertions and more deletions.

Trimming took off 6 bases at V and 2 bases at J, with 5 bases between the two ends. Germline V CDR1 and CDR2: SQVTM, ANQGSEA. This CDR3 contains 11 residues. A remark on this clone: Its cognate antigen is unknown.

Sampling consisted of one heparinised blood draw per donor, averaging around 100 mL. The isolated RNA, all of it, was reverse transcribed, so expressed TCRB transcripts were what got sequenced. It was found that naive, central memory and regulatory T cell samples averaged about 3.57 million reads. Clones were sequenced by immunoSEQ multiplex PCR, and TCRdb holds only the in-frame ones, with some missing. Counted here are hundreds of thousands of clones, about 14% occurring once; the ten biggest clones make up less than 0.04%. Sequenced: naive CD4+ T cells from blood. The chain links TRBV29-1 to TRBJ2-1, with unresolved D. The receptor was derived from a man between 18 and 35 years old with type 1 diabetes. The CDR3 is CSVLAYNEQFF. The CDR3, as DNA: TGCAGCGTCCTAGCCTACAATGAGCAGTTCTTC.